Here is one TCR beta chain with its context. Either two negative PCRs, clearance, or symptom resolution qualified Cohort 3 donors as recovered. CDR1 and CDR2 from the germline V gene are SEHNR and FQNEAQ (reference sequence). Trimming removed 5 bases at V and 0 bases at J, with 6 bases between. This CDR3 is 13 amino acids long. The assay was immunoSEQ multiplex PCR, and TCRdb's table has in-frame clones only and misses some. This sample has 190,000 or so clones, with just under 90% found just once. This sample is drawn from a study of blood T cell repertoires in COVID-19. Study context: T cells, B-cell-depleted T cells, or PBMCs provided the cDNA or gDNA that served as material.

The J gene is TRBJ2-3, the V gene TRBV7-9, with D unclear. The sequence came from a young man who had recovered from COVID-19. The sample taken for sequencing was PBMCs or T cells enriched from blood (not recorded which). Here the CDR3 reads CASSLKSTDTQYF. The CDR3 coding sequence is TGTGCCAGCAGCCTTAAAAGCACAGATACGCAGTATTTT.